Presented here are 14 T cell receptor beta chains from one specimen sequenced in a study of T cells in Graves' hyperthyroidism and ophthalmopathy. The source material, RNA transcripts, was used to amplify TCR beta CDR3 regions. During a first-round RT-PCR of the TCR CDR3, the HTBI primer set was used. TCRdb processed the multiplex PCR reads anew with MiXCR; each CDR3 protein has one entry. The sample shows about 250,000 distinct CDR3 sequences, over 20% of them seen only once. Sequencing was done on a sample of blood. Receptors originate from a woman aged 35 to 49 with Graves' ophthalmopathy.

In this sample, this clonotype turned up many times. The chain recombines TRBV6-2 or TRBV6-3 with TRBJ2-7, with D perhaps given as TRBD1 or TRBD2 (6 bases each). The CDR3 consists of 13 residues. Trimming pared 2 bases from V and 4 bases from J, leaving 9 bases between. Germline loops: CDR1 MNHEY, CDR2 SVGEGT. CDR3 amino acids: CASSYGGRYEQYF. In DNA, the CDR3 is TGTGCCAGCAGTTACGGGGGGCGATACGAGCAGTACTTC.

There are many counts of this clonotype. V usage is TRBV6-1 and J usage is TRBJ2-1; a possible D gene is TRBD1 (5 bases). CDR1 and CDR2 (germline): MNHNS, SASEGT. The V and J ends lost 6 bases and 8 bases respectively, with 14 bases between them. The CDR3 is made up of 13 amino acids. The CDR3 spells CASSPPGHYEQFF. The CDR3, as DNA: TGTGCCAGCAGCCCCCCCGGACACTATGAGCAGTTCTTC.

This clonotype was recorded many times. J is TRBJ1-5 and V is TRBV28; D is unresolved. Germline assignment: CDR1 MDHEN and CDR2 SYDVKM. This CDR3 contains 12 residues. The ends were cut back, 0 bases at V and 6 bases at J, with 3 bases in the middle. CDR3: CASSLWGQPQHF. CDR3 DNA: TGTGCCAGCAGTTTATGGGGTCAGCCCCAGCATTTT.

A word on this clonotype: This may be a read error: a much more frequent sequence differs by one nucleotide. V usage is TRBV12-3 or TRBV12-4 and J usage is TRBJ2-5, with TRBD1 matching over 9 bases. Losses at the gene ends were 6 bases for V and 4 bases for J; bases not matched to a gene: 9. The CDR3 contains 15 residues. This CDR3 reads CASSLNRGPLETQYF. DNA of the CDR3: TGTGCCAGCAGCTTGAACAGGGGGCCCCTAGAGACCCAGTACTTC.

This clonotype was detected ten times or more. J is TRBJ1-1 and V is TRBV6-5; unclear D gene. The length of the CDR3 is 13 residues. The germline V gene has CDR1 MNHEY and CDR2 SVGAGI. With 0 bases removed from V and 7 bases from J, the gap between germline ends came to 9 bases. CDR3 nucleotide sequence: TGTGCCAGCAGTTACTCGTGGGATGGTGAAGCTTTCTTT. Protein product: CASSYSWDGEAFF.

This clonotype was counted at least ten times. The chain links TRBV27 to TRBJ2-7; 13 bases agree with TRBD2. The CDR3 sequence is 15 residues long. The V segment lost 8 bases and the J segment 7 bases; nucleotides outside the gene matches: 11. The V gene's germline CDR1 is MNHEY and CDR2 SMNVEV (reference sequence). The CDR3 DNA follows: TGTGCCAGCGGATCCGGGACTAGCGGGACGGGGGAGCAGTACTTC. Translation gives CASGSGTSGTGEQYF.

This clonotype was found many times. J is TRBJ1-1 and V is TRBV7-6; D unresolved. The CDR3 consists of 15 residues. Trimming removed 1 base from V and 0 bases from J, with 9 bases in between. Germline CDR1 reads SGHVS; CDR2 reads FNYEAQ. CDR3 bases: TGTGCCAGCAGCTTAGGCGAGGTGATGAACACTGAAGCTTTCTTT. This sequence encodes CASSLGEVMNTEAFF.

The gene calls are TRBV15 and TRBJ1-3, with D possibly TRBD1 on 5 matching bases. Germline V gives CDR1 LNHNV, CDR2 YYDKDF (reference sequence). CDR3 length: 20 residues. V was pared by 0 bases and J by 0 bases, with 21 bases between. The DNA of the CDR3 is TGTGCCACCAGCAGAGATCGCGGCAAAGGGACGGGATTCTCTGGAAACACCATATATTTT. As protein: CATSRDRGKGTGFSGNTIYF.

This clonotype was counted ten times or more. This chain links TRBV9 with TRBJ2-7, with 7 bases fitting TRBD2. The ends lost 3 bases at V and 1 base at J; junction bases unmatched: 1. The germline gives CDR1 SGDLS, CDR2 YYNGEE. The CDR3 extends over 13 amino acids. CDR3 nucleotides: TGTGCCAGCAGCGCCGGGGGGTCCTACGAGCAGTACTTC. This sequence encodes CASSAGGSYEQYF. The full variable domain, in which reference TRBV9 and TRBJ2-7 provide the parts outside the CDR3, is DSGVTQTPKHLITATGQRVTLRCSPRSGDLSVYWYQQSLDQGLQFLIQYYNGEERAKGNILERFSAQQFPDLHSELNLSSLELGDSALYFCASSAGGSYEQYFGPGTRLTVT.

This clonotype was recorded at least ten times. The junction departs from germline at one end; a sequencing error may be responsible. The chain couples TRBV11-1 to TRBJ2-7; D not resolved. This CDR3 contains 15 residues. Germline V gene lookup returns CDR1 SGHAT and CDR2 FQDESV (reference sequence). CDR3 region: CASSLGSSASSEQYF. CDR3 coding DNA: TGTGCCAGCAGCTTAGGAAGCAGCGCATCCTCCGAGCAGTACTTC.

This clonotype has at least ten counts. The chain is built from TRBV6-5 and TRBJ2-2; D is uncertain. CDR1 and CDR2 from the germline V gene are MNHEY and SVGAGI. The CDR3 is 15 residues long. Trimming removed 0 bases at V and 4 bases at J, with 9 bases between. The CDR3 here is CASSYSIAVTGELFF. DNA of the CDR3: TGTGCCAGCAGTTACTCGATTGCGGTCACCGGGGAGCTGTTTTTT.

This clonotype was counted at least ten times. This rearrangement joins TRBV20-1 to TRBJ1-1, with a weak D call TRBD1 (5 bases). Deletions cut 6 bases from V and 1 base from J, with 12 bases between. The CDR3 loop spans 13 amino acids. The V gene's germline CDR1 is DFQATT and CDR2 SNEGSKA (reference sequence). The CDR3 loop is CSAPGTGNTEAFF. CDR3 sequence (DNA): TGCAGTGCACCTGGGACGGGGAACACTGAAGCTTTCTTT.

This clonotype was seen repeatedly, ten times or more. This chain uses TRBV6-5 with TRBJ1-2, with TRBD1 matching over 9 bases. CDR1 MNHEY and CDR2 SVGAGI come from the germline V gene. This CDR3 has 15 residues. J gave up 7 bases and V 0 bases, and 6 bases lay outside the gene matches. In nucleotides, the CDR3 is TGTGCCAGCAGTTACTCGGGACAGGGAAAGTTTGGCTACACCTTC. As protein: CASSYSGQGKFGYTF.

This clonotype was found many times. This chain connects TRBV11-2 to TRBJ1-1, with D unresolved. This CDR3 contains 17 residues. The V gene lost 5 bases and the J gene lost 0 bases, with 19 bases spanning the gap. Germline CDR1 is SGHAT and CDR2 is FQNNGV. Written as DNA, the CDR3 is TGTGCCAGCAGCCTAAACACCCCCTACAATTTGAACACTGAAGCTTTCTTT. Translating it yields CASSLNTPYNLNTEAFF.